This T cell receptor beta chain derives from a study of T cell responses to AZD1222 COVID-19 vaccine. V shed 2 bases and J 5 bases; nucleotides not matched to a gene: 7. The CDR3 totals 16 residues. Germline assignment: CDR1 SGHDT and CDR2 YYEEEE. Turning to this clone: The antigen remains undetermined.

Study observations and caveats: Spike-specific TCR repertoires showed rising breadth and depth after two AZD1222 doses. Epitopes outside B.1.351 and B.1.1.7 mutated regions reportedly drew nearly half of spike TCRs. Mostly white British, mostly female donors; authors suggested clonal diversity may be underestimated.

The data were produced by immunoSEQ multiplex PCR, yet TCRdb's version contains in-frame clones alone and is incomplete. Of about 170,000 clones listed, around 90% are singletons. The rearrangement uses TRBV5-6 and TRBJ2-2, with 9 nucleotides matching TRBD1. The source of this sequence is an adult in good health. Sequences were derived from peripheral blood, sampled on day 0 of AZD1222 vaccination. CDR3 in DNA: TGTGCCAGCAGCTTCTACAGGGGGCTGGCTACCGGGGAGCTGTTTTTT. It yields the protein CASSFYRGLATGELFF. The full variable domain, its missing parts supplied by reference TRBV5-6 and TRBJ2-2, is DAGVTQSPTHLIKTRGQQVTLRCSPKSGHDTVSWYQQALGQGPQFIFQYYEEEERQRGNFPDRFSGHQFPNYSSELNVNALLLGDSALYLCASSFYRGLATGELFFGEGSRLTVL.